This T cell receptor (beta chain) was found in a study of cytomegalovirus exposure and HLA in healthy donors. About the study: The 120 or so validation repertoires, a later analysis reported, used the same platform as the 600 to 700 first-cohort repertoires.

Findings and caveats of the study: Researchers reported that three CMV-associated chains were confirmed in vitro as CMV antigen-specific. Whilst most TCR sequences proved rare, a subset of public TCRs occurred across many donors. First-cohort TCR clusters tended to co-occur in the approximately 110 validation repertoires, a later analysis found.

Note on this clone: Its target is not known.

Here immunoSEQ multiplex PCR was the method, and the copy in TCRdb shows in-frame clones only, minus some. This table has around 100,000 clones, 85% appearing once. The CDR3 is 13 amino acids. V was shortened by 2 bases and J by 6 bases, with 8 bases between the two germline ends. Germline V gene lookup returns CDR1 MNHEY and CDR2 SVGAGI. This clonotype originated in a man aged 18 to 30 in good health and CMV-seropositive. Material: PBMCs. The V call is TRBV6-5, the J call TRBJ1-5; possibly TRBD1 for D (5 bases). The CDR3 nucleotides read TGTGCCAGCAGTTACGGGGGGGGTCAGCCCCAGCATTTT. Residues: CASSYGGGQPQHF.